This is a list of T cell receptor beta chains from one sample in a study of T cells in Graves' hyperthyroidism and ophthalmopathy. TCRdb ran MiXCR on the multiplex PCR reads and lists one entry per CDR3 protein. The sample has a few hundred thousand distinct CDR3 sequences; approximately 21% are singletons. Sequencing was carried out using blood. The receptors derive from a man aged 30 to 39 with Graves' ophthalmopathy. Each CDR3 is given with its conserved first and last residue. A D gene is named only where the DNA matches it firmly. Rows may omit the clone size; those that give it use once, few, many or a size class.

J	size	D	V	CDR3	DNA
TRBJ2-7	.	TRBD1	TRBV6-1	CASSLGQATQYF	TGTGCCAGCAGTCTCGGACAGGCTACGCAGTACTTC
TRBJ1-5	.	TRBD1	TRBV2	CASSPLGQGAGQPQHF	TGTGCCAGCAGTCCACTGGGACAGGGGGCCGGACAGCCCCAGCATTTT
TRBJ2-4	many	TRBD2	TRBV12-3/TRBV12-4	CASSPWSAARGDIQYF	TGTGCCAGCAGCCCGTGGTCGGCAGCCCGGGGGGACATTCAGTACTTC
TRBJ1-1	many	.	TRBV12-3/TRBV12-4	CASSFDWGGTEAFF	TGTGCCAGCAGTTTTGACTGGGGGGGCACTGAAGCTTTCTTT
TRBJ2-1	.	TRBD2	TRBV6-1	CASRERGRGSYNEQFF	TGTGCCAGCAGGGAGCGGGGCAGAGGCTCCTACAATGAGCAGTTCTTC
TRBJ1-5	few	TRBD1	TRBV7-9	CASSGQGGSNQPQHF	TGTGCCAGCAGCGGACAGGGTGGGAGCAATCAGCCCCAGCATTTT
TRBJ1-2	few	.	TRBV5-1	CASGLFTPVQGEGYTF	TGCGCCAGCGGCTTGTTCACCCCGGTCCAGGGTGAGGGCTACACCTTC
TRBJ1-4	.	.	TRBV2	CASSDAGVNEKLFF	TGTGCCAGCAGTGATGCAGGAGTTAATGAAAAACTGTTTTTT
TRBJ2-2	few	.	TRBV5-5	CASSLPTGNTGELFF	TGTGCCAGCAGCCTCCCGACTGGGAACACCGGGGAGCTGTTTTTT
TRBJ2-1	few	.	TRBV20-1	CSASGPGYNEQFF	TGCAGTGCCTCGGGGCCTGGGTACAATGAGCAGTTCTTC